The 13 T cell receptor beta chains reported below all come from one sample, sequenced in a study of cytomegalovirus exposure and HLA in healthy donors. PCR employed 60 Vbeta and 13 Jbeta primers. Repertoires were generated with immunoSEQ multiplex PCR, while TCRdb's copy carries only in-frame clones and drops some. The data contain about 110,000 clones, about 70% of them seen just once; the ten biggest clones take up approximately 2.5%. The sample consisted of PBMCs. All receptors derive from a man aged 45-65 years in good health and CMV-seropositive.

The CDR3 bases are TGTGCCAGCAGCGATCCCGGGACTAGCGGGAGGGCCAATGAGCAGTTCTTC. Translating it yields CASSDPGTSGRANEQFF. This chain joins TRBV9 and TRBJ2-1, with 16 bases aligning to TRBD2. The V gene end was trimmed by 3 bases and the J gene end by 6 bases; junction bases not matched to a gene: 6. The CDR3 length is 17 residues. The germline V gene encodes CDR1 SGDLS and CDR2 YYNGEE.

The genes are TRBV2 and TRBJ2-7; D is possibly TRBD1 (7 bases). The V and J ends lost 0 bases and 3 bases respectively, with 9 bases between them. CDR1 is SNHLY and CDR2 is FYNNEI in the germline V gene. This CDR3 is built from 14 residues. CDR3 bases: TGTGCCAGCAGTGAAGCCCAGGGGGGCTACGAGCAGTACTTC. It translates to CASSEAQGGYEQYF.

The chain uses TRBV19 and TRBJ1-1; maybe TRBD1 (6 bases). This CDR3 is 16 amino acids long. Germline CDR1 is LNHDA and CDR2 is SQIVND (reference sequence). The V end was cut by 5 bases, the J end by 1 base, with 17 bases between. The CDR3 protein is CASSPRGRGANTEAFF. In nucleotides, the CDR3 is TGTGCCAGTAGTCCTCGGGGCAGGGGAGCGAACACTGAAGCTTTCTTT.

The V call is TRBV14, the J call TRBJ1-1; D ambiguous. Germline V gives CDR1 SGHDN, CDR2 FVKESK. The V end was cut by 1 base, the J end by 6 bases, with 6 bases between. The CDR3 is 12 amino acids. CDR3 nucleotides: TGTGCCAGCAGCCAAGTACACCCTGAAGCTTTCTTT. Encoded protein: CASSQVHPEAFF.

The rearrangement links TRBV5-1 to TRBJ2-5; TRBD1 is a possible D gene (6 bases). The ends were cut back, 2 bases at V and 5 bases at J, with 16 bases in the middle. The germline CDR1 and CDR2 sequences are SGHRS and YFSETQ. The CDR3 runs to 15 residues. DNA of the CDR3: TGCGCCAGCAGCTTCAAACAGGGATCTTCGGAGACCCAGTACTTC. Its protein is CASSFKQGSSETQYF.

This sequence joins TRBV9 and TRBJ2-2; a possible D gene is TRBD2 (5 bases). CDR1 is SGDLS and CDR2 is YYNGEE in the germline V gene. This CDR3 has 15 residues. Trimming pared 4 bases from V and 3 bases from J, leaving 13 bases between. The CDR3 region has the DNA TGTGCCAGCAGCCCTAGCTGGACCTACACCGGGGAGCTGTTTTTT. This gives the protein CASSPSWTYTGELFF.

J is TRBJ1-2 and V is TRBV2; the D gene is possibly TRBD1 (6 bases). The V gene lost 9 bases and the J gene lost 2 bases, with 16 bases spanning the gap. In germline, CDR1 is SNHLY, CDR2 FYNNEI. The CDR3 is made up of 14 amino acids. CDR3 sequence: CARALGAVNYGYTF. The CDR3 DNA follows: TGTGCCAGGGCGTTGGGGGCGGTGAACTATGGCTACACCTTC.

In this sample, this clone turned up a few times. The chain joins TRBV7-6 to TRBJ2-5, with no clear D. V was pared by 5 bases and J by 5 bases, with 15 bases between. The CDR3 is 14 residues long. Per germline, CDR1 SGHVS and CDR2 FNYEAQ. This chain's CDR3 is CASSNAGGGETQYF. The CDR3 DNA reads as TGTGCCAGCAGCAACGCAGGTGGTGGGGAGACCCAGTACTTC.

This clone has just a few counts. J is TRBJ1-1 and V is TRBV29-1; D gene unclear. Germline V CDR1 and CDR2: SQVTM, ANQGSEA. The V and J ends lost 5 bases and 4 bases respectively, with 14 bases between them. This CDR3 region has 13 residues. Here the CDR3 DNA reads TGCAGCGTTCGAGGGATTCTAGGCACTGAAGCTTTCTTT. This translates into CSVRGILGTEAFF. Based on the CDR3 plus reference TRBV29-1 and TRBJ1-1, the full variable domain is SAVISQKPSRDICQRGTSLTIQCQVDSQVTMMFWYRQQPGQSLTLIATANQGSEATYESGFVIDKFPISRPNLTFSTLTVSNMSPEDSSIYLCSVRGILGTEAFFGQGTRLTVV.

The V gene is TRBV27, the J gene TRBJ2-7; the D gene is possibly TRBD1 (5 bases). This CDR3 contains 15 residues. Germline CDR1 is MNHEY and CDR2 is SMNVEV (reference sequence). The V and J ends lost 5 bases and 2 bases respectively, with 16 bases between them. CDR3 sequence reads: CASSRSSTGTYEQYF. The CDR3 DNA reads TGTGCCAGCAGTCGCTCAAGTACAGGAACCTACGAGCAGTACTTC.

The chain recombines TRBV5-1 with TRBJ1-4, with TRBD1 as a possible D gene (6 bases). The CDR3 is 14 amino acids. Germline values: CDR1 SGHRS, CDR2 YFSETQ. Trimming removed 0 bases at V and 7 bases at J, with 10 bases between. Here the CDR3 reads CASSLGRGIEKLFF. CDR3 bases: TGCGCCAGCAGCTTGGGCAGGGGTATTGAAAAACTGTTTTTT.

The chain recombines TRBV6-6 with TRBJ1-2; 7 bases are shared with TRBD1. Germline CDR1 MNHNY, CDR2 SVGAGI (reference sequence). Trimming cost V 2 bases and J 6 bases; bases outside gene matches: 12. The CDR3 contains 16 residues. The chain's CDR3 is CASSYPEVRGGDGYTF. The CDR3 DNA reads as TGTGCCAGCAGTTACCCTGAAGTTCGAGGGGGCGATGGCTACACCTTC.

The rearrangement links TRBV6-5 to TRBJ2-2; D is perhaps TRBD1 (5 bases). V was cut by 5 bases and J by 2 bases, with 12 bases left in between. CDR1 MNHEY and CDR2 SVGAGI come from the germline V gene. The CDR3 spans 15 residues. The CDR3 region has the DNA TGTGCCAGCAGTAGACAGATATCAAACACCGGGGAGCTGTTTTTT. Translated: CASSRQISNTGELFF.